This is a list of T cell receptor beta chains from one sample in a study of shared clonotypes between healthy human individuals. The assay was immunoSEQ multiplex PCR, and TCRdb's table has in-frame clones only and misses some. The sample consists of around 2.1 million clones, about 93% of them appearing once. Sample: naive CD8+ T cells from PBMCs. The receptors shown here come from a man aged 18 to 29 in good health. Some clones in this sample may be carry-over from other donors' samples. Each CDR3 is given with its conserved first and last residue. A D gene is named only where the DNA matches it firmly. The size field is filled for only some rows; it gives once, few, many or a size class.

J gene | D gene | V gene | clone size | CDR3 DNA | CDR3 protein
TRBJ2-1 | TRBD2 | TRBV7-2 | - | TGTGCCAGCAGCGTCGGGAGGGTAGTCTACAATGAGCAGTTCTTC | CASSVGRVVYNEQFF
TRBJ2-3 | TRBD1 | TRBV11-3 | - | TGTGCCAGCAGCTCGGGACAGGGCCTCACAGATACGCAGTATTTT | CASSSGQGLTDTQYF
TRBJ2-1 | - | TRBV5-6 | - | TGTGCCAGCAGTGCGGAGGGGAGCTCCTACAATGAGCAGTTCTTC | CASSAEGSSYNEQFF
TRBJ1-5 | - | TRBV28 | - | TGTGCCAGCAGTTTGGAAATAGGCAATCAGCCCCAGCATTTT | CASSLEIGNQPQHF
TRBJ2-7 | - | TRBV5-4 | - | TGTGCCAGCGGCCCGTCGCCCTACGAGCAGTACTTC | CASGPSPYEQYF
TRBJ2-7 | - | TRBV6-5 | - | TGTGCCAGCAGTTACTCGAAGGCCTCCTACGAGCAGTACTTC | CASSYSKASYEQYF
TRBJ1-1 | TRBD1 | TRBV5-5 | - | TGTGCCAGCAGCCCCGAGGGACAGGGGGGCACTGAAGCTTTCTTT | CASSPEGQGGTEAFF
TRBJ2-1 | TRBD2 | TRBV7-9 | - | TGTGCCAGCAGCCCGCCTAGCGGGAGGGTGCATGAGCAGTTCTTC | CASSPPSGRVHEQFF
TRBJ2-1 | - | TRBV29-1 | - | TGCAGCGTGCCCTGGGGGAATGAGCAGTTCTTC | CSVPWGNEQFF
TRBJ2-1 | TRBD1 | TRBV6-1 | once | TGTGCCAGCAGTGAATGGATTGGACAGGGGCAGTTCTTC | CASSEWIGQGQFF
TRBJ2-2 | - | TRBV29-1 | - | TGCAGCGTTGCGGACAGTAATGCGAACACCGGGGAGCTGTTTTTT | CSVADSNANTGELFF
TRBJ2-7 | - | TRBV27 | - | TGTGCCAGCAGTTTATTAGGCGGGACAACCTACGAGCAGTACTTC | CASSLLGGTTYEQYF
TRBJ2-7 | - | TRBV5-1 | - | TGCGCCAGCAGCTTTCGACTTCCCAACGAGCAGTACTTC | CASSFRLPNEQYF
TRBJ2-1 | - | TRBV27 | - | TGTGCCAGCAGTTCCAGGACTGTTTACAATGAGCAGTTCTTC | CASSSRTVYNEQFF
TRBJ2-1 | - | TRBV4-3 | - | TGCGCCAGCAGCCAAGAGTATTGGTACAATGAGCAGTTCTTC | CASSQEYWYNEQFF
TRBJ2-5 | - | TRBV7-9 | - | TGTGCCAGCAGCTTAGGGTCGCCCCAAGAGACCCAGTACTTC | CASSLGSPQETQYF
TRBJ2-1 | - | TRBV25-1 | - | TGTGCCAGCAGCCCTTGGAATGAGCAGTTCTTC | CASSPWNEQFF
TRBJ1-5 | - | TRBV7-9 | - | TGTGCCAGCAGCGACGCAGGGGTGGCCCAGCATTTT | CASSDAGVAQHF
TRBJ2-2 | TRBD2 | TRBV10-2 | - | TGCGCCAGTCTTAGCGGGAGGGCCGGGGAGCTGTTTTTT | CASLSGRAGELFF
TRBJ2-7 | TRBD2 | TRBV2 | - | TGTGCCAGCAAGGAGCTAGCGGGAGTAGACGAGCAGTACTTC | CASKELAGVDEQYF
TRBJ2-5 | TRBD2 | TRBV7-2 | - | TGTGCCAGCAGCTTTAGCGGGTTCATGGGAGAGACCCAGTACTTC | CASSFSGFMGETQYF
TRBJ2-2 | - | TRBV2 | - | TGTGCCAGCAGTGAAATAAAACCCGGGGAGCTGTTTTTT | CASSEIKPGELFF
TRBJ2-2 | - | TRBV10-2 | - | TGCGCCAGCGAGGACACCGGGGAGCTGTTTTTT | CASEDTGELFF
TRBJ2-1 | TRBD2 | TRBV27 | - | TGTGCCAGCAGCCCGGGACTAGCGGGAGTTGATGAGCAGTTCTTC | CASSPGLAGVDEQFF
TRBJ1-2 | - | TRBV5-6 | - | TGTGCCAGCAGCCCTTTCGAGAGCTATGGCTACACCTTC | CASSPFESYGYTF
TRBJ1-1 | - | TRBV28 | - | TGTGCCAGCAGCCGACGGGGGGTCACTGAAGCTTTCTTT | CASSRRGVTEAFF
TRBJ2-5 | - | TRBV5-6 | - | TGTGCCAGCAGCCTAGAGTTAGGGGAGACCCAGTACTTC | CASSLELGETQYF
TRBJ1-2 | TRBD1 | TRBV9 | few | TGTGCCAGCAGCCCTCCAGGGGGATATGGCTACACCTTC | CASSPPGGYGYTF
TRBJ2-5 | TRBD1 | TRBV18 | - | TGTGCCAGCTCACCCACAGGGGGCTTCGGGGAGACCCAGTACTTC | CASSPTGGFGETQYF
TRBJ2-5 | - | TRBV14 | - | TGTGCCAGCAGCCAGGGGATAAGAGAGACCCAGTACTTC | CASSQGIRETQYF
TRBJ1-5 | - | TRBV28 | - | TGTGCCAGCAGTTTTCAGGCCCCCCGGCGCAATCAGCCCCAGCATTTT | CASSFQAPRRNQPQHF
TRBJ1-5 | - | TRBV15 | - | TGTGCCACCAGCCGAGTTCTTCAGCCCCAGCATTTT | CATSRVLQPQHF
TRBJ1-1 | - | TRBV29-1 | - | TGCAGCGTTGATACGGGGAATGAAGCTTTCTTT | CSVDTGNEAFF
TRBJ2-1 | TRBD2 | TRBV12-5 | - | TGTGCTAGTGGTTTGGGTCTAGCGGGAGTTGACAATGAGCAGTTCTTC | CASGLGLAGVDNEQFF
TRBJ2-1 | - | TRBV18 | - | TGTGCCAGCTCACCAACCGGGGGCCTCTACAATGAGCAGTTCTTC | CASSPTGGLYNEQFF
TRBJ1-4 | - | TRBV19 | - | TGTGCCAGTAGCCCCACCCGATGGTTTAATGAAAAACTGTTTTTT | CASSPTRWFNEKLFF
TRBJ1-4 | - | TRBV5-1 | - | TGCGCCAGCAGCGACGACCTGGATGAAAAACTGTTTTTT | CASSDDLDEKLFF
TRBJ2-3 | - | TRBV27 | - | TGTGCCAGCAGTCCCCATGGTAGCGGCGGCACAGATACGCAGTATTTT | CASSPHGSGGTDTQYF
TRBJ2-7 | TRBD2 | TRBV28 | once | TGTGCCAGCACCGACGGGACTAGCGGCTACGAGCAGTACTTC | CASTDGTSGYEQYF
TRBJ2-2 | TRBD1 | TRBV2 | - | TGTGCCAGCAGTGGAAACGAGTTTACAGGGGTAGAGAAGGCCGGGGAGCTGTTTTTT | CASSGNEFTGVEKAGELFF
TRBJ2-3 | TRBD2 | TRBV11-2 | - | TGTGCCAGCAGGCCAACTAGCGGGAGGGGGGCAGATACGCAGTATTTT | CASRPTSGRGADTQYF
TRBJ2-1 | - | TRBV6-4 | - | TGTGCCAGCAGTGAAATGGGGCCAGGGTCGGGTGAGCAGTTCTTC | CASSEMGPGSGEQFF
TRBJ1-1 | - | TRBV18 | - | TGTGCCAGCTCCCCTTGGACAGAGGAGACTGAAGCTTTCTTT | CASSPWTEETEAFF
TRBJ2-1 | - | TRBV7-9 | - | TGTGCCAGCAGCCCCCCCCAGCGGGACTCGTCAGGGGGGCAGTTCTTC | CASSPPQRDSSGGQFF
TRBJ1-5 | - | TRBV6-1 | - | TGTGCCAGCCGGGGGGGTTGGCGTGATCAGCCCCAGCATTTT | CASRGGWRDQPQHF
TRBJ2-3 | - | TRBV28 | - | TGTGCCAGCAGTACACGGACAGGGAGGGGAGATACGCAGTATTTT | CASSTRTGRGDTQYF
TRBJ2-1 | TRBD2 | TRBV16 | - | TGTGCCAGCAGCCAAACTAGCGGCTCCTACAATGAGCAGTTCTTC | CASSQTSGSYNEQFF
TRBJ1-5 | - | TRBV10-3 | - | TGTGCCATCAGTGAACAACAGGTGGTGGGCAATCAGCCCCAGCATTTT | CAISEQQVVGNQPQHF
TRBJ1-1 | TRBD1 | TRBV27 | once | TGTGCCAGCAGTTTAGCCCTTACAGGGGGGACTGAAGCTTTCTTT | CASSLALTGGTEAFF
TRBJ2-2 | - | TRBV7-9 | - | TGTGCCAGCAGCCCCAGAGGGGCTAGCGGGGAGCTGTTTTTT | CASSPRGASGELFF